This TCR beta chain was observed in a study of identifying expanded T cells in peripheral blood. Profiled with immunoSEQ multiplex PCR; TCRdb holds only in-frame clones, not every one. Altogether 85,000 to 100,000 clones are present, about nine tenths being singletons, with the ten largest covering 3% to 4%. As to this clone: Antigen specificity is unknown.

Study observations and caveats: Approximately 1.1 clones differed between technical replicates, versus around 16 and 19 over time.

The CDR3 contains 16 residues. V lost 6 bases to trimming and J lost 3 bases; unmatched junction nucleotides: 8. The V gene's germline CDR1 is SEHNR and CDR2 FQNEAQ (reference sequence). The sequencing input was blood. This sequence was found in a person between 18 and 69 years old in good health. The rearrangement uses TRBV7-9 and TRBJ2-2, with TRBD1 matching over 9 bases. The CDR3 DNA is TGTGCCAGCAGATATTGGGGACAGGGACACACCGGGGAGCTGTTTTTT. Encoded protein: CASRYWGQGHTGELFF.